The entry below gives a single TCR beta chain sequence along with its context. The method was immunoSEQ multiplex PCR; TCRdb's version includes in-frame clones alone and lacks a portion of them. This table has about 89,000 clones, more than 65% appearing once. V shed 4 bases and J shed 7 bases, with 10 bases lying between them. The length of the CDR3 is 13 residues. Germline V gene lookup returns CDR1 LGHDT and CDR2 YNNKEL (reference sequence). The data belong to a study of blood T cell repertoires in COVID-19. Overall study context: In each case, the material was cDNA or gDNA derived from T cells, B-cell-depleted T cells, or PBMCs.

This receptor was taken from a woman of 80 years or more with acute or convalescent COVID-19. The sample was peripheral blood. This chain uses TRBV3-1 (or the pseudogene TRBV3-2) with TRBJ1-4, with no clear D. CDR3 sequence: CASSPADGEKLFF. The CDR3 region has the DNA TGTGCCAGCAGCCCCGCGGATGGTGAAAAACTGTTTTTT.